This entry lists 23 T cell receptor beta chains sequenced from one sample in a study of T cell responses to AZD1222 COVID-19 vaccine. Sequencing was performed with immunoSEQ multiplex PCR; in TCRdb, only in-frame clones are kept and a portion is missing. The table includes 150,000 or so clones, about 92% detected once. The sample here was peripheral blood, taken 28 days after the second AZD1222 dose. The receptors originated from an adult who received the AZD1222 COVID-19 vaccine.

The gene calls are TRBV19 and TRBJ2-7; no firm D call. Trimming cost V 11 bases and J 0 bases, with 14 bases left between them. This CDR3 comprises 13 residues. Germline CDR1 and CDR2: LNHDA and SQIVND (reference sequence). CDR3 bases: TGTGCCTCAAGTGGGGATAGCTCCTACGAGCAGTACTTC. It translates to CASSGDSSYEQYF. Drawing the rest from reference TRBV19 and TRBJ2-7, the complete variable domain is DGGITQSPKYLFRKEGQNVTLSCEQNLNHDAMYWYRQDPGQGLRLIYYSQIVNDFQKGDIAEGYSVSREKKESFPLTVTSAQKNPTAFYLCASSGDSSYEQYFGPGTRLTVT.

The rearrangement joins TRBV18 to TRBJ1-4; D possibly corresponds to TRBD1 (5 bases). Trimming removed 6 bases from V and 7 bases from J, with 15 bases in between. The CDR3 spans 14 residues. Germline V gene lookup returns CDR1 KGHSH and CDR2 LQKENI. The DNA for the CDR3 is TGTGCCAGCTCCCGGTCCCGGGACCTTGAAAAACTGTTTTTT. It is translated as CASSRSRDLEKLFF.

The chain recombines TRBV7-9 with TRBJ2-1; 8 bases agree with TRBD2. This CDR3 is built from 19 residues. V trimming: 5 bases; J trimming: 2 bases; junction bases outside the gene matches: 17. Germline loops: CDR1 SEHNR, CDR2 FQNEAQ (reference sequence). CDR3 residues: CASSVRDRLGGGTYNEQFF. CDR3 nucleotide sequence: TGTGCCAGCAGCGTCCGGGACCGTCTTGGCGGGGGGACCTACAATGAGCAGTTCTTC.

The count of this clone is one. This chain connects TRBV3-1 (or the pseudogene TRBV3-2) to TRBJ2-7; D unresolved. Germline CDR1 and CDR2: LGHDT and YNNKEL (reference sequence). The CDR3 is 14 amino acids. Trimming pared 1 base from V and 3 bases from J, leaving 10 bases between. CDR3 DNA: TGTGCCAGCAGCCAAGGTGGAGTGGGCTACGAGCAGTACTTC. Protein sequence: CASSQGGVGYEQYF.

This chain links TRBV5-1 with TRBJ2-1, with 10 bases that match TRBD2. V lost 8 bases and J lost 0; bases outside the gene matches: 8. The CDR3 runs 16 residues. Germline V gene lookup returns CDR1 SGHRS and CDR2 YFSETQ. In nucleotides, the CDR3 is TGCGCCAGTGAGCCCTCTAGCGGGGGCTCCTACAATGAGCAGTTCTTC. Amino acids: CASEPSSGGSYNEQFF. Drawing the rest from reference TRBV5-1 and TRBJ2-1, the complete variable domain is KAGVTQTPRYLIKTRGQQVTLSCSPISGHRSVSWYQQTPGQGLQFLFEYFSETQRNKGNFPGRFSGRQFSNSRSEMNVSTLELGDSALYLCASEPSSGGSYNEQFFGPGTRLTVL.

The chain is built from TRBV5-6 and TRBJ1-4, with 8 positions matching TRBD1. The V gene end was trimmed by 5 bases and the J gene end by 5 bases; junction bases not matched to a gene: 5. The CDR3 length is 14 residues. Germline values: CDR1 SGHDT, CDR2 YYEEEE. The CDR3 sequence: CASSTTGVNEKLFF. CDR3 bases: TGTGCCAGCAGTACGACAGGGGTAAATGAAAAACTGTTTTTT.

The chain couples TRBV27 to TRBJ2-5; TRBD2 aligns across 9 bases. J was trimmed by 0 bases and V by 6 bases; bases with no gene match: 5. The CDR3 runs 15 residues. The germline gives CDR1 MNHEY, CDR2 SMNVEV (reference sequence). CDR3: CASRASGNNQETQYF. CDR3 in DNA: TGTGCCAGCAGAGCTAGCGGGAACAACCAAGAGACCCAGTACTTC.

The V gene is TRBV4-1, the J gene TRBJ2-4, with TRBD2 matching over 10 bases. The CDR3 is 21 residues long. Germline V gene data show CDR1 as MGHRA and CDR2 as YSYEKL. J was trimmed by 0 bases and V by 0 bases; bases with no gene match: 14. The CDR3 nucleotides are TGCGCCAGCAGCCAAGATAGGACCGGGACTAGCGAGTCTCTAGCCAAAAACATTCAGTACTTC. Translating it yields CASSQDRTGTSESLAKNIQYF.

This clone appeared once. The rearrangement uses TRBV2 and TRBJ2-5, with D possibly being TRBD1 (6 bases). V lost 4 bases and J 4 bases, leaving 16 bases between the germline ends. Germline V gene lookup returns CDR1 SNHLY and CDR2 FYNNEI. The CDR3 totals 15 residues. DNA of the CDR3: TGTGCCAGCAGTGGTCGGTCAGGGGCCGGAGAGACCCAGTACTTC. Translating gives CASSGRSGAGETQYF.

This rearrangement joins TRBV28 to TRBJ2-7; TRBD2 matches 12 bases. CDR3 length: 16 amino acids. J lost 3 bases, V lost 5 bases, and 8 bases had no gene match. Germline V gene sequence: CDR1 MDHEN, CDR2 SYDVKM. The CDR3 region is CASSGPGLAGLYEQYF. In DNA, the CDR3 is TGTGCCAGCAGTGGACCGGGACTAGCGGGCCTCTACGAGCAGTACTTC.

This chain links TRBV4-1 with TRBJ2-7, with D maybe TRBD2 (5 bases). Trimming stripped 4 bases from V and 0 bases from J, with 16 bases between. The CDR3 is made up of 16 amino acids. In germline, CDR1 is MGHRA, CDR2 YSYEKL. CDR3 DNA sequence: TGCGCCAGCAGCCCCGCCACGCCGGGATCCTCCTACGAGCAGTACTTC. Its protein product is CASSPATPGSSYEQYF.

This clone was detected once. The chain links TRBV28 to TRBJ2-7; D possibly uses TRBD1 or TRBD2 (5 bases each). Germline CDR1 is MDHEN and CDR2 is SYDVKM. The V end was cut by 2 bases, the J end by 2 bases, with 10 bases between. There are 14 residues in the CDR3. CDR3 in amino acids: CASSLDGGTYEQYF. In DNA form, the CDR3 reads TGTGCCAGCAGTTTAGATGGGGGTACCTACGAGCAGTACTTC.

The chain recombines TRBV7-2 with TRBJ1-2; no definite D call. CDR1 and CDR2 (germline): SGHTA, FQGNSA. The CDR3 totals 14 residues. Trimming pared 5 bases from V and 4 bases from J, leaving 14 bases between. This CDR3 reads CASSPLSDGYGYTF. CDR3 DNA sequence: TGTGCCAGCAGCCCACTGTCGGACGGCTATGGCTACACCTTC.

This sequence joins TRBV10-1 and TRBJ1-4; TRBD1 matches 7 bases. The V segment lost 4 bases and the J segment 7 bases; nucleotides outside the gene matches: 0. Germline values: CDR1 WNHNN, CDR2 SYGVQD (reference sequence). The CDR3 has 12 residues. The CDR3 nucleotides read TGCGCCAGCAGTGGACAGGGTGAAAAACTGTTTTTT. This translates into CASSGQGEKLFF.

The rearrangement joins TRBV5-1 to TRBJ2-1, with 9 positions matching TRBD1. The length of the CDR3 is 12 residues. V trimming: 4 bases; J trimming: 10 bases; junction bases outside the gene matches: 3. Germline assignment: CDR1 SGHRS and CDR2 YFSETQ. The CDR3 nucleotides are TGCGCCAGCAGCGGGACAGGGAGCGAGCAGTTCTTC. Encoded protein: CASSGTGSEQFF.

The rearrangement joins TRBV21-1 to TRBJ2-3. TRBV21-1 is classified as a pseudogene. The CDR3 loop spans 16 amino acids. The DNA of the CDR3 is TGTGCCAGCACCAAGGAAAGGGTGGTGGGTTGGGTTACGCAGTATTTT. Amino acids: CASTKERVVGWVTQYF.

The chain employs TRBV28 and TRBJ2-7, with TRBD1 as a possible D gene (6 bases). Trimming stripped 6 bases from V and 3 bases from J, with 9 bases between. Germline V gene sequence: CDR1 MDHEN, CDR2 SYDVKM. The length of the CDR3 is 12 residues. The CDR3: CASRQGVYEQYF. The DNA for the CDR3 is TGTGCCAGCAGACAGGGCGTCTACGAGCAGTACTTC.

The chain links TRBV2 to TRBJ1-5; TRBD1 agrees at 10 bases. The germline V gene encodes CDR1 SNHLY and CDR2 FYNNEI. The CDR3 contains 15 residues. V was clipped by 7 bases and J by 3 bases; unmatched bases: 6. The CDR3 region is CASKGQGVFNQPQHF. CDR3 coding DNA: TGTGCCAGCAAAGGACAGGGGGTGTTCAATCAGCCCCAGCATTTT.

The chain links TRBV4-1 to TRBJ1-6; D not certain. Per the germline V gene, CDR1 is MGHRA and CDR2 is YSYEKL. CDR3 length: 20 residues. Trimming pared 4 bases from V and 0 bases from J, leaving 22 bases between. The CDR3 DNA reads TGCGCCAGCAGCCCCACAGCGATCGGGTATACGGGCTCCTATAATTCACCCCTCCACTTT. It encodes CASSPTAIGYTGSYNSPLHF.

This clone has just a few counts. The rearrangement uses TRBV30 and TRBJ1-2, with D perhaps TRBD1 (6 bases). Trimming stripped 8 bases from V and 4 bases from J, with 14 bases between. The CDR3 consists of 12 residues. Looked up from germline, CDR1 is GTSNPN and CDR2 is SVGIG (reference sequence). The CDR3 sequence: CAGPRGGYGYTF. In DNA form, the CDR3 reads TGTGCCGGGCCCAGAGGGGGCTATGGCTACACCTTC.

V is TRBV28 and J is TRBJ2-7; D tentatively reads TRBD1 or TRBD2 (6 bases each). The CDR3 loop spans 14 amino acids. CDR1 and CDR2 (germline): MDHEN, SYDVKM. Between the trimmed V and J ends, which lost 10 bases and 5 bases, there was a span of 21 bases. The CDR3 coding sequence is TGTGCCATGGGAGGAGGGCAGGGGAACGACGAGCAGTACTTC. Translating gives CAMGGGQGNDEQYF.

V and J are TRBV10-3 and TRBJ2-7; D is tentatively TRBD1 or TRBD2 (5 bases each). Germline V gene data show CDR1 as ENHRY and CDR2 as SYGVKD. Trimming removed 4 bases from V and 7 bases from J, with 8 bases in between. This CDR3 region has 11 residues. As DNA, the CDR3 is TGTGCCATCAGTGGGGGGTGGGAGCAGTACTTC. Translated: CAISGGWEQYF.

The gene calls are TRBV19 and TRBJ2-2, with 11 bases matching TRBD2. CDR1 and CDR2 from the germline V gene are LNHDA and SQIVND (reference sequence). The CDR3 is made up of 15 amino acids. The ends lost 5 bases at V and 7 bases at J; junction bases unmatched: 6. The CDR3, as DNA: TGTGCCAGTAGTTCCCGACTAGCGGGGAACGGGGAGCTGTTTTTT. Protein sequence: CASSSRLAGNGELFF.